This T cell receptor (beta chain) came from a study of cytomegalovirus exposure and HLA in healthy donors. Findings and caveats of the study: It was in a later analysis that TCR association rates were seen to vary by HLA locus, highest for DRB1 and lowest for HLA-C. Association of a missense DCLRE1C variant with TCR beta V- and J-gene trimming was reported in a later analysis.

In the PCR, 60 Vbeta and 13 Jbeta primers were used. TCRdb's copy holds only in-frame clones and misses some; the assay was immunoSEQ multiplex PCR. The sample records some 100,000 clones, approximately 84% being singletons. Of note for this clone: Its specificity is not known.

Trimming stripped 0 bases from V and 5 bases from J, with 17 bases between. CDR3 length: 17 residues. Germline CDR1 reads SGHRS; CDR2 reads YFSETQ. This sequence joins TRBV5-1 and TRBJ2-2; possible D gene TRBD1, 6 bases. Sequenced input: PBMCs. The clonotype was recovered from a man between 18 and 29 years old in good health and CMV-seronegative. CDR3 protein: CASSLDPRGKITGELFF. The CDR3, as DNA: TGCGCCAGCAGCTTGGACCCCAGGGGAAAAATTACCGGGGAGCTGTTTTTT. Combining the CDR3 with reference TRBV5-1 and TRBJ2-2 gives the whole variable domain KAGVTQTPRYLIKTRGQQVTLSCSPISGHRSVSWYQQTPGQGLQFLFEYFSETQRNKGNFPGRFSGRQFSNSRSEMNVSTLELGDSALYLCASSLDPRGKITGELFFGEGSRLTVL.